One T cell receptor beta chain is described in this entry. This record comes from a study of T cells in Graves' hyperthyroidism and ophthalmopathy. Amplified regions were TCR beta CDR3 sequences from RNA transcripts. The HTBI set primed first-round TCR CDR3 RT-PCR. TCRdb reprocessed the multiplex PCR reads with MiXCR, giving one entry per CDR3 protein. The sample has roughly 400,000 distinct CDR3 sequences, around an eighth seen once; the top ten hold around 27%. Ophthalmopathy patients showed a Clinical Activity Score of at least 3, NOSPECS grade of at least 4 and duration under 3 months. The sequencing input was blood. This receptor was obtained from a man aged 45 to 65 with Graves' ophthalmopathy.

For the CDR3, the DNA is TGTGCCAGCAGCCAAGAGTTTGAGGACAGGTCCTACGAGCAGTACTTC. Translating gives CASSQEFEDRSYEQYF. This rearrangement joins TRBV7-6 to TRBJ2-7, with 7 bases lining up with TRBD1. From germline, CDR1 is SGHVS and CDR2 FNYEAQ. Unmatched junction bases numbered 11, after V lost 5 bases and J lost 1 base. CDR3 length: 16 amino acids.